This is a list of T cell receptor beta chains from one sample in a study of blood T cell repertoires in COVID-19. Measured with immunoSEQ multiplex PCR; TCRdb has only the in-frame clones, and not every one. The sample carries about 360,000 clones, roughly 86% recorded once. Specimen: peripheral blood. The receptor source for this set is a human donor with acute or convalescent COVID-19. The donor label of this sample is uncertain. CDR3s include the opening cysteine and the closing phenylalanine or tryptophan. A D gene is named only where the DNA matches it firmly. For some rows the clone size is stated as once, few or many, or as a class when expanded; others skip it.

v_call	d_call	j_call	clone_size	cdr3_nt	cdr3_aa
TRBV6-5	TRBD2	TRBJ2-1	once	TGTGCCAGCAGTTCCGGCGGGGGGGCAAAAAATGAGCAGTTCTTC	CASSSGGGAKNEQFF
TRBV27	-	TRBJ1-4	-	TGTGCCAGCAGACGCCACCAACAGGGTGGTGAAAAACTGTTTTTT	CASRRHQQGGEKLFF
TRBV14	TRBD1	TRBJ1-4	-	TGTGCCAGCAGCCACCACATCGGGACAGGGGCTAATGAAAAACTGTTTTTT	CASSHHIGTGANEKLFF
TRBV5-6	TRBD1	TRBJ1-2	-	TGTGCCAGCAGCTTGTGGAGACAGGGGAACTATGGCTACACCTTC	CASSLWRQGNYGYTF
TRBV9	-	TRBJ1-2	-	TGTGCCAGCAGCGCCCAGGGGCGACATGGCTACACCTTC	CASSAQGRHGYTF
TRBV18	TRBD1	TRBJ1-3	few	TGTGCCAGCTCACCCCGACAGGGCAACTCTGGAAACACCATATATTTT	CASSPRQGNSGNTIYF
TRBV14	-	TRBJ2-4	-	TGTGCCAGCAGCCTGACTAGTTCCATTCAGTACTTC	CASSLTSSIQYF
TRBV5-4	TRBD1	TRBJ1-2	-	TGTGCCAGCAGTTCTGACAGGGGGTTCGGTGGCTACACCTTC	CASSSDRGFGGYTF
TRBV7-9	-	TRBJ2-7	-	TGTGCCAGCAGCCCCGCCTACGAGCAGTACTTC	CASSPAYEQYF
TRBV5-1	TRBD2	TRBJ2-2	-	TGCGCCAGCAGCCGCGCCGGGACTAGCGGTTACACCGGGGAGCTGTTTTTT	CASSRAGTSGYTGELFF
TRBV11-3	TRBD1	TRBJ2-7	-	TGTGCCAGCAGCTTAGGGACAGGTCAACCCGCTCCCTACGAGCAGTACTTC	CASSLGTGQPAPYEQYF
TRBV5-4	TRBD1	TRBJ1-1	-	TGTGCCAGCAGCTTAGACAGGGGATGGGCTTTCTTT	CASSLDRGWAFF
TRBV6-5	TRBD1	TRBJ1-2	once	TGTGCCAGCAGACGGGACAGCCTCAACGCAGGCTACACCTTC	CASRRDSLNAGYTF
TRBV6-5	-	TRBJ2-3	few	TGTGCCAGCAGCAGAAAAGATACGCAGTATTTT	CASSRKDTQYF
TRBV9	TRBD2	TRBJ2-1	-	TGTGCCAGCAGCGGAACTAGCGGGAGGTCGGGTGAGCAGTTCTTC	CASSGTSGRSGEQFF
TRBV3-1/TRBV3-2	TRBD2	TRBJ2-5	-	TGTGCCAGCAGACGACTAGCGGGGGGGGCCGGGGGCCAAGAGACCCAGTACTTC	CASRRLAGGAGGQETQYF
TRBV19	TRBD2	TRBJ2-1	-	TGTGCCAGTAGGCTGATAGCGGGGGGGCGTAATGAGCAGTTCTTC	CASRLIAGGRNEQFF
TRBV6-5	TRBD1	TRBJ1-6	-	TGTGCCAGCAGTCCGACAGGGGATCGTAATTCACCCCTCCACTTT	CASSPTGDRNSPLHF
TRBV10-2	TRBD1	TRBJ2-2	-	TGCGCCAGCAGCAAGGGGGTTGGGACAGGGGGCACCGGGGAGCTGTTTTTT	CASSKGVGTGGTGELFF
TRBV6-2/TRBV6-3	TRBD2	TRBJ2-1	-	TGTGCCAGCAGTCTCGGGCCGGGACTAGCGGGATACGGGGGGCAGTTCTTC	CASSLGPGLAGYGGQFF
TRBV6-1	-	TRBJ1-3	-	TGTGCCAGCAGTGAACAGGATGACTCTGGAAACACCATATATTTT	CASSEQDDSGNTIYF
TRBV30	TRBD1	TRBJ2-3	-	TGTGCCTGGGGCCCTCCAGGACAGGTACTCACAGATACGCAGTATTTT	CAWGPPGQVLTDTQYF
TRBV5-1	TRBD2	TRBJ2-2	-	TGCGCCAGCAGCTTGGCCGGCGGGGGGACCGGGGAGCTGTTTTTT	CASSLAGGGTGELFF
TRBV18	-	TRBJ1-2	once	TGTGCCAGCTCATCGTCGGGTGACTATGGCTACACCTTC	CASSSSGDYGYTF
TRBV4-2	-	TRBJ2-2	-	TGTGCCAGCAGCCTCGGCCGCACCAGGGACACCGGGGAGCTGTTTTTT	CASSLGRTRDTGELFF
TRBV28	TRBD1	TRBJ1-2	-	TGTGCCAGCAGTTTCGGCGACAGGGGGATACGTGGCTACACCTTC	CASSFGDRGIRGYTF
TRBV6-5	TRBD1	TRBJ1-5	once	TGTGCCACCCTCGAGACAGGGGGCTACAATCAGCCCCAGCATTTT	CATLETGGYNQPQHF
TRBV12-3/TRBV12-4	-	TRBJ1-2	-	TGTGCCAGCAGTTCAGCGGTTTATAGTGGCTACACCTTC	CASSSAVYSGYTF
TRBV5-5	TRBD1	TRBJ1-1	-	TGTGCCAGCAGCTCTCCCGGGACAGTGAACACTGAAGCTTTCTTT	CASSSPGTVNTEAFF
TRBV9	TRBD1	TRBJ1-1	-	TGTGCCAGCAGCGTAGCTTCGAGGGGGCACACTGAAGCTTTCTTT	CASSVASRGHTEAFF
TRBV14	-	TRBJ1-1	-	TGTGCCAGCAGCCAAGAGGCATACACTGAAGCTTTCTTT	CASSQEAYTEAFF
TRBV18	-	TRBJ2-7	-	TGTGCCAGCTCACGAGAATATCCCTACGAGCAGTACTTC	CASSREYPYEQYF
TRBV7-2	TRBD1	TRBJ1-1	-	TGTGCCAGCAGCTTGTCCAGGGGGACGAACACTGAAGCTTTCTTT	CASSLSRGTNTEAFF
TRBV6-2/TRBV6-3	TRBD1	TRBJ1-2	-	TGTGCCAGCAGCCGGGGACAGGGGAACTATGGCTACACCTTC	CASSRGQGNYGYTF
TRBV5-5	TRBD1	TRBJ1-1	-	TGTGCCAGCAGCTCCTTTATCGGGACAGCTAACACTGAAGCTTTCTTT	CASSSFIGTANTEAFF
TRBV5-1	-	TRBJ1-1	-	TGCGCCAGCAGCTTGGTCGCGGGAGGAGGGAACACTGAAGCTTTCTTT	CASSLVAGGGNTEAFF
TRBV5-1	-	TRBJ1-6	-	TGCGCCAGCAGCTTGGTTGGCGCGGATTCACCCCTCCACTTT	CASSLVGADSPLHF
TRBV19	-	TRBJ1-2	-	TGTGCCAGTACCCCGTCGGACTTTGGCTACACCTTC	CASTPSDFGYTF
TRBV5-1	TRBD2	TRBJ2-4	-	TGCGCCAGCAGCACTACTAGCGAGGTAAAAAACATTCAGTACTTC	CASSTTSEVKNIQYF
TRBV12-3/TRBV12-4	TRBD1	TRBJ2-7	-	TGTGCCAGCAGTAAGGGACAGGGCTACGAGCAGTACTTC	CASSKGQGYEQYF
TRBV5-1	TRBD1	TRBJ2-3	-	TGCGCCAGCAGCTTGGGACAGGGGGGCACAGATACGCAGTATTTT	CASSLGQGGTDTQYF
TRBV6-5	TRBD2	TRBJ2-3	-	TGTGCCAGCAGTTTACTAGCGGGGGGCACGGATACGCAGTATTTT	CASSLLAGGTDTQYF
TRBV7-6	TRBD1	TRBJ1-6	-	TGTGCCAGCAGCCCAAGACAGGGGAATTCACCCCTCCACTTT	CASSPRQGNSPLHF
TRBV9	TRBD1	TRBJ2-5	-	TGTGCCAGCAGCCTTCGGACAGGGCGTGTCCAAGAGACCCAGTACTTC	CASSLRTGRVQETQYF
TRBV5-1	TRBD1	TRBJ1-6	-	TGCGCCAGCAGCTCACAGGGGCCTCCACCCCTCCACTTT	CASSSQGPPPLHF
TRBV19	-	TRBJ2-6	-	TGTGCCAGTGCCCAGGGGTCCACCTCTGGGGCCAACGTCCTGACTTTC	CASAQGSTSGANVLTF
TRBV28	-	TRBJ2-1	-	TGTGCCAGCAGGCCACCTAGGGGGGGTTACAATGAGCAGTTCTTC	CASRPPRGGYNEQFF
TRBV3-1/TRBV3-2	TRBD2	TRBJ2-1	-	TGTGCCAGCAGCCTCCGAGGACTAGCGGGGGGGGGAAGCTCCTACAATGAGCAGTTCTTC	CASSLRGLAGGGSSYNEQFF
TRBV5-1	TRBD1	TRBJ1-2	-	TGCGCCAGCAGCCCAGACAGGGATTATGGCTACACCTTC	CASSPDRDYGYTF
TRBV27	-	TRBJ2-7	-	TGTGCCAGCAGGCTCGCGGGTACGGCTGAAGAGCAGTACTTC	CASRLAGTAEEQYF
TRBV19	-	TRBJ1-5	once	TGTGCCAGTAGTAGATCAGGGGACCCAAGCAATCAGCCCCAGCATTTT	CASSRSGDPSNQPQHF
TRBV7-9	TRBD1	TRBJ1-5	-	TGTGCCAGCAGCTTAGCGGGACAGGGCGACTATAGCAATCAGCCCCAGCATTTT	CASSLAGQGDYSNQPQHF
TRBV14	-	TRBJ1-1	-	TGTGCCAGCAGCGAACTTATGAACACTGAAGCTTTCTTT	CASSELMNTEAFF